One and the same sample provided the 29 T cell receptor beta chains below, sequenced in a study of blood T cell repertoires in COVID-19. Sequencing used immunoSEQ multiplex PCR; TCRdb keeps in-frame clones, though not all of them. The sample consists of 300,000 to 400,000 clones, 89% of them appearing once. The sequencing sample was made of PBMCs or T cells enriched from blood (not recorded which). All receptors derive from a man aged 55 to 69 who had recovered from COVID-19.

The chain combines TRBV5-1 with TRBJ2-7; 10 bases align to TRBD2. The germline V gene has CDR1 SGHRS and CDR2 YFSETQ. The CDR3 runs to 15 residues. Germline trimming cut 0 bases from V and 7 bases from J; bases unmatched to any gene: 7. CDR3 DNA sequence: TGCGCCAGCAGCTTGGTGGCCACTAGCGGGATGGAGCAGTACTTC. Protein: CASSLVATSGMEQYF.

This clone was detected only once. The chain couples TRBV19 to TRBJ1-5, with D possibly matching TRBD1 (6 bases). The CDR3 is 14 amino acids. Trimming shortened V by 10 bases and J by 6 bases, and 19 bases separated the two germline ends. CDR1 and CDR2 (germline): LNHDA, SQIVND (reference sequence). In nucleotides, the CDR3 is TGTGCCACCCAGGACAGCCTGCTATTTCAGCCCCAGCATTTT. It specifies CATQDSLLFQPQHF.

V gene TRBV27 combines with J gene TRBJ2-3, with 7 bases aligning to TRBD2. This CDR3 contains 15 residues. With V trimmed by 2 bases and J by 0 bases, 2 bases remained unmatched. Germline lookup yields CDR1 MNHEY and CDR2 SMNVEV (reference sequence). The CDR3 region has the DNA TGTGCCAGCAGTTTACTAGCGGAAAGCACAGATACGCAGTATTTT. Residues: CASSLLAESTDTQYF.

The chain uses TRBV10-2 and TRBJ1-1; no clear D. CDR1 and CDR2 (germline): WSHSY, SAAADI. The CDR3 sequence is 12 residues long. Trimming cost V 6 bases and J 5 bases, with 10 bases left between them. DNA of the CDR3: TGCGCCAGCAGCGGAGCTCGGACTGAAGCTTTCTTT. This translates into CASSGARTEAFF.

The chain joins TRBV6-2 or TRBV6-3 to TRBJ2-1, with 7 bases that match TRBD1. This CDR3 region has 20 residues. Trimming removed 2 bases from V and 2 bases from J; junction bases left unmatched: 18. CDR1 is MNHEY, CDR2 SVGEGT, per germline. CDR3 in amino acids: CASSYPKGQVLKGPYNEQFF. CDR3 coding DNA: TGTGCCAGCAGTTACCCCAAAGGACAGGTGCTGAAAGGGCCCTACAATGAGCAGTTCTTC.

The chain is built from TRBV19 and TRBJ1-2; D remains ambiguous. The length of the CDR3 is 18 residues. The germline V and J ends were trimmed by 3 bases and 8 bases, with 28 bases remaining between them. Germline values: CDR1 LNHDA, CDR2 SQIVND (reference sequence). For the CDR3, the DNA is TGTGCCAGTAGTATTCATTGGATTTTTACAGAACCCGTGGAAGGCTACACCTTC. It codes for CASSIHWIFTEPVEGYTF.

This clone has a handful of counts. The chain has TRBV10-1 and TRBJ2-7; the D gene is possibly TRBD2 (6 bases). V dropped 2 bases and J dropped 5 bases, with 16 bases sitting between them. The CDR3 sequence is 15 residues long. CDR1 and CDR2 (germline): WNHNN, SYGVQD (reference sequence). The CDR3 coding sequence is TGCGCCAGCAGTGAGGCGGGAAGGAGCTTAGACGAGCAGTACTTC. Protein product: CASSEAGRSLDEQYF.

The genes are TRBV28 and TRBJ2-3, with a tentative D call TRBD2 (6 bases). Trimming shortened V by 1 base and J by 2 bases, and 19 bases separated the two germline ends. The CDR3 contains 18 residues. Germline assignment: CDR1 MDHEN and CDR2 SYDVKM. Here the CDR3 DNA reads TGTGCCAGCAGTTTATTTGGCGGGGCTAGCGCGGACACAGATACGCAGTATTTT. Its translation is CASSLFGGASADTDTQYF.

This rearrangement joins TRBV6-5 to TRBJ1-2, with D hard to call. CDR3 length: 13 amino acids. Germline V gives CDR1 MNHEY, CDR2 SVGAGI. Trimming stripped 5 bases from V and 3 bases from J, with 10 bases between. CDR3 nucleotide sequence: TGTGCCAGCAGTCTGAGCCTACACTATGGCTACACCTTC. Protein product: CASSLSLHYGYTF.

This chain connects TRBV5-1 to TRBJ2-5; 11 bases line up with TRBD2. The CDR3 covers 18 residues. CDR1 and CDR2 (germline): SGHRS, YFSETQ. V trimming: 4 bases; J trimming: 0 bases; junction bases outside the gene matches: 11. Here the CDR3 DNA reads TGCGCCAGCAGCCCCGGGACTAGCGGACATCGATACCAAGAGACCCAGTACTTC. This sequence encodes CASSPGTSGHRYQETQYF. Filled out from reference TRBV5-1 and TRBJ2-5, the complete variable domain reads KAGVTQTPRYLIKTRGQQVTLSCSPISGHRSVSWYQQTPGQGLQFLFEYFSETQRNKGNFPGRFSGRQFSNSRSEMNVSTLELGDSALYLCASSPGTSGHRYQETQYFGPGTRLLVL.

The V gene is TRBV14, the J gene TRBJ1-2; D may be TRBD1 (6 bases). CDR3 length equals 15 residues. In germline, CDR1 is SGHDN, CDR2 FVKESK. The V gene lost 0 bases and the J gene lost 6 bases, with 14 bases spanning the gap. The CDR3 loop is CASSQDLAGVNGYTF. In DNA form, the CDR3 reads TGTGCCAGCAGCCAAGATTTAGCAGGGGTTAATGGCTACACCTTC.

The chain has TRBV3-1 (or the pseudogene TRBV3-2) and TRBJ2-1; 8 nucleotides line up with TRBD2. Germline CDR1 reads LGHDT; CDR2 reads YNNKEL (reference sequence). Trimming removed 1 base from V and 3 bases from J; junction bases left unmatched: 14. The CDR3 covers 19 residues. The CDR3 sequence: CASSQGRPGASGRYNEQFF. The CDR3 DNA follows: TGTGCCAGCAGCCAAGGGAGGCCGGGGGCTAGCGGGCGCTACAATGAGCAGTTCTTC.

The V and J genes are TRBV2 and TRBJ2-6, with 8 bases fitting TRBD1. This CDR3 comprises 18 residues. CDR1 is SNHLY and CDR2 is FYNNEI in the germline V gene. The CDR3 coding sequence is TGTGCGATCGACCCAGGGGGCTTAAGTTACTCTGGGGCCAACGTCCTGACTTTC. It yields the protein CAIDPGGLSYSGANVLTF.

The chain combines TRBV27 with TRBJ1-1; 7 bases match TRBD1. J gave up 0 bases and V 6 bases, and 4 bases lay outside the gene matches. CDR1 is MNHEY and CDR2 is SMNVEV in the germline V gene (reference sequence). This CDR3 region has 14 residues. The CDR3 region has the DNA TGTGCCAGCAGACAGGGGTTTATGAACACTGAAGCTTTCTTT. Amino acid sequence: CASRQGFMNTEAFF.

This clone was seen just once. The chain links TRBV7-9 to TRBJ1-2; D is perhaps TRBD1 (5 bases). V gave up 0 bases and J gave up 8 bases, with 16 bases separating them. Per germline, CDR1 SEHNR and CDR2 FQNEAQ (reference sequence). This CDR3 contains 15 residues. The CDR3 loop reads CASSLALGGGEGYTF. The CDR3 DNA reads as TGTGCCAGCAGCTTAGCGCTCGGGGGAGGAGAAGGCTACACCTTC.

The chain recombines TRBV19 with TRBJ2-1, with 7 bases matching TRBD1. The CDR3 has 15 residues. Germline lookup yields CDR1 LNHDA and CDR2 SQIVND (reference sequence). The ends lost 4 bases at V and 0 bases at J; junction bases unmatched: 3. CDR3 coding DNA: TGTGCCAGTAGTAAGGGGGCGGGCTCCTACAATGAGCAGTTCTTC. It yields the protein CASSKGAGSYNEQFF. The full variable domain, completed using reference TRBV19 and TRBJ2-1, is DGGITQSPKYLFRKEGQNVTLSCEQNLNHDAMYWYRQDPGQGLRLIYYSQIVNDFQKGDIAEGYSVSREKKESFPLTVTSAQKNPTAFYLCASSKGAGSYNEQFFGPGTRLTVL.

The chain is built from TRBV5-4 and TRBJ2-3; the match to TRBD2 covers 9 bases. Germline-derived CDR1 and CDR2 are SGHNT and YYREEE (reference sequence). The CDR3 totals 15 residues. The ends lost 4 bases at V and 6 bases at J; junction bases unmatched: 9. The CDR3 loop reads CASSPSSGRGDTQYF. DNA for the CDR3: TGTGCCAGCAGCCCCAGTAGCGGGAGAGGGGATACGCAGTATTTT.

V gene TRBV10-3 combines with J gene TRBJ1-2; D may be TRBD1 (6 bases). This CDR3 spans 15 amino acids. CDR1 and CDR2 (germline): ENHRY, SYGVKD. Trimming pared 2 bases from V and 6 bases from J, leaving 16 bases between. CDR3 region: CAISEPYTGSDGYTF. CDR3 DNA sequence: TGTGCCATCAGTGAGCCATACACAGGGTCTGATGGCTACACCTTC.

CDR3 sequence reads: CASSYTGKFYEQYF. The CDR3 region has the DNA TGTGCCAGCAGTTACACGGGGAAATTCTACGAGCAGTACTTC. The rearrangement uses TRBV28 and TRBJ2-7; possible D gene TRBD2, 5 bases. V lost 4 bases and J lost 3, with 13 bases in between. Germline assignment: CDR1 MDHEN and CDR2 SYDVKM. The CDR3 runs 14 residues.

This chain uses TRBV11-2 with TRBJ2-3; 7 bases line up with TRBD2. Germline-derived CDR1 and CDR2 are SGHAT and FQNNGV. The V and J ends lost 1 base and 6 bases, in that order; junction bases with no gene match: 10. The CDR3 length is 16 residues. DNA of the CDR3: TGTGCCAGCAGCTTAGTTATTCGCGGGAGCGGTGATACGCAGTATTTT. Translated: CASSLVIRGSGDTQYF. The entire variable domain, with the rest obtained from reference TRBV11-2 and TRBJ2-3, is as follows: EAGVAQSPRYKIIEKRQSVAFWCNPISGHATLYWYQQILGQGPKLLIQFQNNGVVDDSQLPKDRFSAERLKGVDSTLKIQPAKLEDSAVYLCASSLVIRGSGDTQYFGPGTRLTVL.

The V gene is TRBV6-5, the J gene TRBJ2-7, with a weak D call TRBD2 (6 bases). The CDR3 sequence is 11 residues long. CDR1 and CDR2 (germline): MNHEY, SVGAGI. V was trimmed by 7 bases and J by 9 bases, leaving 13 bases between them. The CDR3 DNA sequence: TGTGCCAGCAAGCTAGGAGCGGGGCAGTACTTC. Encoded protein: CASKLGAGQYF.

The chain has TRBV5-1 and TRBJ2-4, with 8 bases matching TRBD1. The CDR3 runs to 14 residues. After removal of 5 bases from V and 0 bases from J, the junction contained 1 base not matched to a gene. Per the germline V gene, CDR1 is SGHRS and CDR2 is YFSETQ. CDR3 nucleotide sequence: TGCGCCAGCAGACAGGGGGGAGCCAAAAACATTCAGTACTTC. This gives the protein CASRQGGAKNIQYF.

The chain is built from TRBV5-1 and TRBJ2-1, with a tentative D call TRBD2 (6 bases). Germline lookup yields CDR1 SGHRS and CDR2 YFSETQ. The CDR3 is 14 amino acids. Trimming took off 0 bases at V and 9 bases at J, with 13 bases between the two ends. CDR3 residues: CASSLELADGEQFF. DNA of the CDR3: TGCGCCAGCAGCTTGGAATTAGCGGATGGTGAGCAGTTCTTC.

This clone has only one observation. The chain uses TRBV10-2 and TRBJ2-7; D is uncertain. The CDR3 covers 13 residues. Germline V CDR1 and CDR2: WSHSY, SAAADI. V was cut by 3 bases and J by 6 bases, with 12 bases left in between. In DNA, the CDR3 is TGCGCCAGCAGTGAACTCGTATTCACCGAGCAGTACTTC. Amino acids: CASSELVFTEQYF.

V is TRBV7-2 and J is TRBJ2-5; D perhaps matches TRBD2 (5 bases). This CDR3 comprises 14 residues. The V end lost 0 bases, the J end lost 5 bases, and 10 bases lay between the germline ends. The V gene's germline CDR1 is SGHTA and CDR2 FQGNSA. CDR3 sequence: CASSLAAVRETQYF. CDR3 DNA: TGTGCCAGCAGCTTAGCAGCGGTGAGGGAGACCCAGTACTTC.

The chain joins TRBV4-1 to TRBJ2-3; D might be TRBD2 (6 bases). V dropped 3 bases and J dropped 0 bases, with 10 bases sitting between them. Germline V CDR1 and CDR2: MGHRA, YSYEKL. CDR3 length: 15 residues. The CDR3 region is CASSHGTFSTDTQYF. The DNA of the CDR3 is TGCGCCAGCAGCCACGGGACTTTTAGCACAGATACGCAGTATTTT.

The J gene is TRBJ1-6, the V gene TRBV7-2; D unclear. In germline, CDR1 is SGHTA, CDR2 FQGNSA. V shed 1 base and J shed 3 bases, with 13 bases lying between them. This CDR3 has 17 residues. CDR3 protein: CASSLGSRLIYNSPLHF. Written as DNA, the CDR3 is TGTGCCAGCAGCTTAGGTTCCAGGCTCATCTATAATTCACCCCTCCACTTT.

The chain is built from TRBV5-8 and TRBJ1-5; perhaps TRBD1 as D (6 bases). The CDR3 sequence is 16 residues long. Trimming removed 0 bases from V and 5 bases from J, with 15 bases in between. Per the germline V gene, CDR1 is SGHTS and CDR2 is YDEGEE. CDR3 residues: CASSLDGRGVYQPQHF. The CDR3 DNA sequence: TGTGCCAGCAGCTTGGATGGCAGGGGTGTTTATCAGCCCCAGCATTTT.

CDR3 in DNA: TGTGCCAGCAGCCCCTGGGGCAGGCGACATAATGAAAAACTGTTTTTT. It encodes CASSPWGRRHNEKLFF. J is TRBJ1-4 and V is TRBV5-6; D may be TRBD1 (5 bases). Germline V lookup: CDR1 SGHDT, CDR2 YYEEEE. CDR3 length: 16 amino acids. V lost 4 bases and J lost 4, with 17 bases in between.